This TCR beta chain was sequenced in a study of graft-versus-host responses after intestinal transplantation. About the study: Isolated intestinal, liver-intestinal, or multivisceral transplants were what recipients had.

Germline assignment: CDR1 MDHEN and CDR2 SYDVKM. This CDR3 contains 14 residues. Trimming took off 6 bases at V and 2 bases at J, with 11 bases between the two ends. To note about this clone: Its antigen remains unidentified.

Regarding the study as a whole: Recipient marrow contained GvH clones, some of which appeared first in ileum or blood. Circulating GvH clones peaking coincided with falling HvG clones soon after transplant.

Sequencing used immunoSEQ multiplex PCR; TCRdb keeps in-frame clones, though not all of them. The data show about 84,000 clones, roughly 90% seen once. Sequencing was performed on unstimulated CD4+ T cells sorted from spleen or lymph node cells, taken before transplant. The chain carries TRBV28 and TRBJ1-5; D gene uncertain. This TCR was sampled from a human donor who was the organ donor for an intestinal transplant. CDR3 residues: CASRSEGGNQPQHF. The CDR3 coding sequence is TGTGCCAGCAGGTCAGAGGGCGGCAATCAGCCCCAGCATTTT.